This T cell receptor beta chain stems from a study of T cells after yellow fever vaccination. Points from the study as a whole: The secondary response was weaker, and its peak arrived faster, on day 5 versus 15. Post-booster repertoires contained most primary-vaccination clones again (approximately 95% CD4, around 88% CD8). There was a possibility that FACS-sorted repertoires contained abundant clonotypes contaminating from the bulk population.

Of note for this clonotype: Its specificity is not known.

UMIs were added to TCR cDNA along with a universal primer site when it was made by 5'RACE template switching. Via MiXCR, TCRdb re-called the 5' RACE reads, giving one row per CDR3 protein. Among hundreds of thousands of distinct CDR3 sequences listed, roughly 12% were seen once. Looked up from germline, CDR1 is DFQATT and CDR2 is SNEGSKA (reference sequence). The CDR3 spans 15 residues. The V gene is TRBV20-1, the J gene TRBJ1-1, with unresolved D. The specimen was PBMCs, collected on the day of the yellow fever booster vaccination. The TCR originated in a man aged 30-40 years who received the YFV17D yellow fever vaccine. The CDR3: CVSARRTAFGTEAFF. The CDR3 coding sequence is TGCGTCTCGGCTAGAAGGACGGCTTTTGGCACTGAAGCTTTCTTT.